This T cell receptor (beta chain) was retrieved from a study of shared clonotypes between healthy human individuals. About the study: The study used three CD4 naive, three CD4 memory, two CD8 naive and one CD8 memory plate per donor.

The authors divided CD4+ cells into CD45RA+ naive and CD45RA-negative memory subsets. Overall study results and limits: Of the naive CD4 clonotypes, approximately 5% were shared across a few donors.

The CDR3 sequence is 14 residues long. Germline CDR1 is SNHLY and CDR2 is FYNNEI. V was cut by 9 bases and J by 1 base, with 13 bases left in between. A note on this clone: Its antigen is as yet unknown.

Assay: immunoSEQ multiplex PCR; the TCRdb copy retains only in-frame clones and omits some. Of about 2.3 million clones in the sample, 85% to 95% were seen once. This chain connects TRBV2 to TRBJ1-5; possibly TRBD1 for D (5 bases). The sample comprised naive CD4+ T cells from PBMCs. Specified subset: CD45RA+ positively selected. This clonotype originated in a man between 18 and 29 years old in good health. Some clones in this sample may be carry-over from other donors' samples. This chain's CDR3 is CASAREGSNQPQHF. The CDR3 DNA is TGTGCCAGTGCCCGCGAGGGGAGCAATCAGCCCCAGCATTTT.